These T cell receptor beta chains were read from a single sample in a study of T cell responses to AZD1222 COVID-19 vaccine. Assay: immunoSEQ multiplex PCR; the TCRdb copy retains only in-frame clones and omits some. The table has approximately 180,000 clones, about 90% seen once. The sequenced sample was peripheral blood, obtained on day 0 of AZD1222 vaccination. These receptors were collected from an adult in good health. Each CDR3 is given with its conserved first and last residue. The order of the fields is V gene, J gene, clone size, D gene, CDR3 DNA, CDR3 protein. D genes are given only for firm matches. Rows may omit the clone size; those that give it use once, few, many or a size class.

v_gene: TRBV27; j_gene: TRBJ1-3; abundance: -; d_gene: TRBD1; CDR3nt: TGTGCCAGCAGATCCCCGGGACAGGGGGCCCTAATCTCTGGAAACACCATATATTTT; CDR3aa: CASRSPGQGALISGNTIYF
v_gene: TRBV3-1/TRBV3-2; j_gene: TRBJ2-1; abundance: -; d_gene: -; CDR3nt: TGTGCCAGCAGCCCTGGGGCTATTCAGTTCTTC; CDR3aa: CASSPGAIQFF
v_gene: TRBV5-4; j_gene: TRBJ2-2; abundance: few; d_gene: -; CDR3nt: TGTGCCAGCAGTCAAGGAAACTCAGCACGGGGCGGGGAGCTGTTTTTT; CDR3aa: CASSQGNSARGGELFF
v_gene: TRBV10-3; j_gene: TRBJ2-7; abundance: -; d_gene: -; CDR3nt: TGTGCCATCAGCGGGGACTCCCCGGGGAAGCAGTACTTC; CDR3aa: CAISGDSPGKQYF
v_gene: TRBV4-3; j_gene: TRBJ2-5; abundance: -; d_gene: TRBD1; CDR3nt: TGCGCCAGCAGCCAAGGGACAGGGAGTGAGACCCAGTACTTC; CDR3aa: CASSQGTGSETQYF
v_gene: TRBV5-1; j_gene: TRBJ2-3; abundance: -; d_gene: -; CDR3nt: TGCGCCAGCAAGGGGGTTAAAACAGATACGCAGTATTTT; CDR3aa: CASKGVKTDTQYF
v_gene: TRBV3-1/TRBV3-2; j_gene: TRBJ1-2; abundance: -; d_gene: -; CDR3nt: TGTGCCAGCAGCCAAGGGGCAGGCTATGGCTACACCTTC; CDR3aa: CASSQGAGYGYTF
v_gene: TRBV7-8; j_gene: TRBJ2-7; abundance: -; d_gene: TRBD1; CDR3nt: TGTGCCAGCAGCCCGGACAGGGCCACACACTACGAGCAGTACTTC; CDR3aa: CASSPDRATHYEQYF
v_gene: TRBV6-5; j_gene: TRBJ2-2; abundance: -; d_gene: TRBD1; CDR3nt: TGTGCCAGCAGAGGACAGGTGAACACCGGGGAGCTGTTTTTT; CDR3aa: CASRGQVNTGELFF
v_gene: TRBV6-5; j_gene: TRBJ1-6; abundance: -; d_gene: -; CDR3nt: TGTGCCAGCAGGCCCAGGGGCTCCTATAATTCACCCCTCCACTTT; CDR3aa: CASRPRGSYNSPLHF
v_gene: TRBV1; j_gene: TRBJ2-1; abundance: -; d_gene: -; CDR3nt: TGCACCAGCAGCCTCCCAGGGGACAGGAAATACAATGAGCAGTTCTTC; CDR3aa: CTSSLPGDRKYNEQFF
v_gene: TRBV5-5; j_gene: TRBJ2-3; abundance: once; d_gene: -; CDR3nt: TGTGCCAGCAGCTTGGTCATTGTGTCAGATACGCAGTATTTT; CDR3aa: CASSLVIVSDTQYF
v_gene: TRBV9; j_gene: TRBJ1-6; abundance: -; d_gene: -; CDR3nt: TGTGCCAGCAGCGTAGGCACAGGAGGGGGTTCCTATAATTCACCCCTCCACTTT; CDR3aa: CASSVGTGGGSYNSPLHF
v_gene: TRBV7-9; j_gene: TRBJ2-5; abundance: few; d_gene: -; CDR3nt: TGTGCCAGCAGCGAAACCCCGGGGGGCTGGGAGACCCAGTACTTC; CDR3aa: CASSETPGGWETQYF
v_gene: TRBV5-1; j_gene: TRBJ1-4; abundance: -; d_gene: -; CDR3nt: TGCGCCAGCAGCTTGGGCGGGCTAGGGGAAAAACTGTTTTTT; CDR3aa: CASSLGGLGEKLFF
v_gene: TRBV15; j_gene: TRBJ1-5; abundance: -; d_gene: -; CDR3nt: TGTGCCACCAGCAGAGGGAATAGCAATCAGCCCCAGCATTTT; CDR3aa: CATSRGNSNQPQHF
v_gene: TRBV27; j_gene: TRBJ2-5; abundance: -; d_gene: -; CDR3nt: TGTGCCAGCAGTCCTTGGTACCAAGAGACCCAGTACTTC; CDR3aa: CASSPWYQETQYF
v_gene: TRBV28; j_gene: TRBJ2-1; abundance: -; d_gene: TRBD2; CDR3nt: TGTGCCAGCAGTTTAGCGGGGGAATACAATGAGCAGTTCTTC; CDR3aa: CASSLAGEYNEQFF
v_gene: TRBV28; j_gene: TRBJ2-5; abundance: -; d_gene: -; CDR3nt: TGTGCCAGCAGTTTACCCCCCGCGGGGTCCGACAGGGCCCGGACCCTCCAAGAGACCCAGTACTTC; CDR3aa: CASSLPPAGSDRARTLQETQYF
v_gene: TRBV2; j_gene: TRBJ1-2; abundance: -; d_gene: -; CDR3nt: TGTGCCAGCAGTGAAACAGGGAACGGCTACACCTTC; CDR3aa: CASSETGNGYTF